These 22 T cell receptor beta chains were sequenced from one sample in a study of regulatory and conventional T cells in RAG deficiency (dated by TCRdb to 2015 to 2018). Receptor amplification or capture employed the immunoSEQ multiplex PCR assay. TCRdb retrieved this table from immuneACCESS and kept in-frame rearrangements only. Not all clones are present; in checked studies, unresolved V genes account for under half, and no reason is known for the remainder. For this sample the table gives roughly 34,000 clones, of which approximately 80% were detected only once. Roughly 3.4% of the sample is taken by the ten largest. Before genomic DNA extraction, conventional CD4+ T cells were isolated from blood as CD25-low CD127-high cells. This sample was shared with a second study, whose subject was regulatory T cells. The second study's paper adds: For the multiplex PCR, 52 forward TRBV primers and 13 reverse TRBJ primers were used, and amplification bias was corrected with both assay-based and computational methods.

Sequenced sample: CD4+ effector T cells sorted from blood. The receptors were sampled from a human donor in good health.

Written as DNA, the CDR3 is TGTGCCAGCAGGCTAGGACAGGGGTCTTACGAGCAGTACTTC. Translation: CASRLGQGSYEQYF. The V and J genes are TRBV6-1 and TRBJ2-7; TRBD1 aligns across 9 bases. This CDR3 is built from 14 residues. Germline CDR1 reads MNHNS; CDR2 reads SASEGT. V shed 6 bases and J 4 bases; nucleotides not matched to a gene: 7.

V and J are TRBV29-1 and TRBJ1-2; D might be TRBD1 (6 bases). Germline loops: CDR1 SQVTM, CDR2 ANQGSEA. V gave up 6 bases and J gave up 5 bases, with 13 bases separating them. This CDR3 comprises 12 residues. The DNA of the CDR3 is TGCAGCGTCGCCGACAGGAGTTATGGCTACACCTTC. Its translation: CSVADRSYGYTF.

The rearrangement uses TRBV18 and TRBJ2-3; 8 nucleotides match TRBD1. CDR1 is KGHSH and CDR2 is LQKENI in the germline V gene. The CDR3 is 15 amino acids. V gave up 2 bases and J gave up 2 bases; unmatched junction bases: 3. CDR3 loop: CASSPGTGYTDTQYF. Here the CDR3 DNA reads TGTGCCAGCTCACCAGGGACAGGCTACACAGATACGCAGTATTTT.

The V gene is TRBV5-1, the J gene TRBJ2-1; D may be TRBD2 (6 bases). The V end lost 0 bases, the J end lost 7 bases, and 11 bases lay between the germline ends. The CDR3 length is 14 residues. Germline CDR1 and CDR2: SGHRS and YFSETQ. The CDR3 sequence: CASSLGGGVNEQFF. The DNA of the CDR3 is TGCGCCAGCAGCTTGGGTGGCGGGGTGAATGAGCAGTTCTTC.

V usage is TRBV9 and J usage is TRBJ2-3; no reliable D call. Per germline, CDR1 SGDLS and CDR2 YYNGEE. Trimming removed 4 bases at V and 4 bases at J, with 7 bases between. This CDR3 is 12 amino acids long. The CDR3 loop reads CASSLIADTQYF. Here the CDR3 DNA reads TGTGCCAGCAGCCTGATTGCAGATACGCAGTATTTT.

The rearrangement joins TRBV19 to TRBJ1-1; the D gene is possibly TRBD1 (6 bases). The CDR3 is 14 residues long. CDR1 and CDR2 from the germline V gene are LNHDA and SQIVND (reference sequence). Trimming took off 3 bases at V and 8 bases at J, with 16 bases between the two ends. The chain's CDR3 is CASSIGYGRGEAFF. CDR3 nucleotide sequence: TGTGCCAGTAGTATCGGTTATGGCAGGGGAGAAGCTTTCTTT.

This clone was seen a single time. The chain has TRBV5-1 and TRBJ2-5; 14 positions agree with TRBD2. In germline, CDR1 is SGHRS, CDR2 YFSETQ. The J segment lost 4 bases and the V segment lost 1 base, leaving 6 bases of the junction unmatched. The CDR3 totals 17 residues. The CDR3 loop is CASSLTRLAGGRETQYF. The CDR3 coding sequence is TGCGCCAGCAGCTTGACCCGACTAGCGGGGGGGCGAGAGACCCAGTACTTC.

In nucleotides, the CDR3 is TGTGCCTGGAGTCATCCCCCCGGACGCTACGAGCAGTACTTC. Amino acid sequence: CAWSHPPGRYEQYF. The chain joins TRBV30 to TRBJ2-7; D gene unclear. The ends were cut back, 2 bases at V and 3 bases at J, with 14 bases in the middle. CDR1 is GTSNPN and CDR2 is SVGIG in the germline V gene (reference sequence). The CDR3 contains 14 residues.

Notes on this clone: One end of the junction varies from germline; a read error may be responsible. The CDR3 coding sequence is TGTGCCATCAGTGATAGAGAGAACACTGAAGCTTTCTTT. It encodes CAISDRENTEAFF. The chain is built from TRBV6-6 and TRBJ1-1; no reliable D call. The CDR3 runs 13 residues. The V gene's germline CDR1 is MNHNY and CDR2 SVGAGI (reference sequence).

This clone was detected once. The rearrangement uses TRBV5-1 and TRBJ1-1, with D perhaps TRBD1 (5 bases). V lost 4 bases and J 1 base, leaving 14 bases between the germline ends. The CDR3 is 15 amino acids. Germline CDR1 SGHRS, CDR2 YFSETQ. DNA for the CDR3: TGCGCCAGCAGCCTCCAGGGTGGGGCGAACACTGAAGCTTTCTTT. Translation: CASSLQGGANTEAFF.

The CDR3 DNA follows: TGTGCCAGCAGCCAAGATAGAGGGTCGTACACTGAAGCTTTCTTT. Translated: CASSQDRGSYTEAFF. The V gene is TRBV4-2, the J gene TRBJ1-1; D not resolved. This CDR3 spans 15 amino acids. Per the germline V gene, CDR1 is LGHNA and CDR2 is YNFKEQ. V was cut by 0 bases and J by 3 bases, with 11 bases left in between.

The chain is built from TRBV28 and TRBJ1-6; 8 bases agree with TRBD1. There are 12 residues in the CDR3. Looked up from germline, CDR1 is MDHEN and CDR2 is SYDVKM. V lost 10 bases to trimming and J lost 7 bases; unmatched junction nucleotides: 3. CDR3 sequence: CAIRQGNSPLHF. CDR3 DNA sequence: TGTGCCATACGACAGGGGAATTCACCCCTCCACTTT.

This chain links TRBV5-4 with TRBJ2-1; a weak D match, TRBD1 (5 bases). Germline V lookup: CDR1 SGHNT, CDR2 YYREEE (reference sequence). The CDR3 contains 12 residues. The V and J ends lost 3 bases and 8 bases respectively, with 9 bases between them. In DNA form, the CDR3 reads TGTGCCAGCAGCTCTTTACAGGATGAGCAGTTCTTC. Amino acids: CASSSLQDEQFF.

This chain joins TRBV28 and TRBJ1-4; TRBD1 is a possible D gene (6 bases). CDR3 length: 15 amino acids. Germline values: CDR1 MDHEN, CDR2 SYDVKM. The V and J ends lost 7 bases and 6 bases respectively, with 18 bases between them. This chain's CDR3 is CASKSGGAYDEKLFF. DNA for the CDR3: TGTGCCAGCAAATCCGGGGGGGCTTATGATGAAAAACTGTTTTTT.

V is TRBV2 and J is TRBJ1-5; no firm D call. Germline-derived CDR1 and CDR2 are SNHLY and FYNNEI. The ends were cut back, 8 bases at V and 9 bases at J, with 17 bases in the middle. The CDR3 is 13 residues long. CDR3 nucleotide sequence: TGTGCCAGCTGTGCCGACTTTGTCGGGCCCCAGCATTTT. Translating gives CASCADFVGPQHF.

V usage is TRBV5-1 and J usage is TRBJ1-4; D call uncertain. Germline lookup yields CDR1 SGHRS and CDR2 YFSETQ. CDR3 length equals 15 residues. Trimming took 4 bases from V and 0 from J, leaving 10 bases between them. CDR3 in DNA: TGCGCCAGCAGCCCTGAGCCCGCAACTAATGAAAAACTGTTTTTT. It yields the protein CASSPEPATNEKLFF.

The chain combines TRBV6-5 with TRBJ2-7; D not resolved. CDR1 MNHEY and CDR2 SVGAGI come from the germline V gene. Trimming took 2 bases from V and 4 from J, leaving 12 bases between them. The CDR3 has 14 residues. The CDR3 nucleotides are TGTGCCAGCAGTTACGTCGGACGCGGTTACGAGCAGTACTTC. Protein sequence: CASSYVGRGYEQYF.

This clone was found a few times. The V call is TRBV7-2, the J call TRBJ1-1, with a weak D call TRBD1 (6 bases). In germline, CDR1 is SGHTA, CDR2 FQGNSA. The CDR3 is 13 residues long. Deletions cut 4 bases from V and 5 bases from J, with 11 bases between. CDR3 sequence (DNA): TGTGCCAGCAGCTGGGACACGTCAACTGAAGCTTTCTTT. It translates to CASSWDTSTEAFF.

The CDR3, as DNA: TGTGCCAGCAGGAAGCCCGGGACTGAAGCTTTCTTT. It is translated as CASRKPGTEAFF. V gene TRBV6-1 combines with J gene TRBJ1-1; D is unclear. Trimming stripped 6 bases from V and 5 bases from J, with 10 bases between. CDR1 is MNHNS and CDR2 is SASEGT in the germline V gene. The CDR3 is made up of 12 amino acids.

This rearrangement joins TRBV4-2 to TRBJ1-4; D might be TRBD1 (6 bases). Deletions cut 4 bases from V and 1 base from J, with 10 bases between. Germline loops: CDR1 LGHNA, CDR2 YNFKEQ. CDR3 length equals 15 residues. CDR3 DNA: TGTGCCAGCAGCCCGGGGACACGAACTAATGAAAAACTGTTTTTT. Protein sequence: CASSPGTRTNEKLFF.

V is TRBV4-2 and J is TRBJ2-2; no clear D gene. The CDR3 totals 16 residues. Between the trimmed V and J ends, which lost 0 bases and 5 bases, there was a span of 13 bases. Germline V gene lookup returns CDR1 LGHNA and CDR2 YNFKEQ. The CDR3 nucleotides are TGTGCCAGCAGCCAAGATTTCCGGACCACAACCGGGGAGCTGTTTTTT. Encoded protein: CASSQDFRTTTGELFF.

V and J are TRBV5-4 and TRBJ1-6; TRBD1 matches 7 bases. This CDR3 contains 17 residues. The trim removed 0 bases at V and 6 bases at J, leaving 9 bases unmatched. In germline, CDR1 is SGHNT, CDR2 YYREEE (reference sequence). CDR3 sequence (DNA): TGTGCCAGCAGCTTGGGGGCGACAGGGCAGGCTAATTCACCCCTCCACTTT. Its translation is CASSLGATGQANSPLHF.